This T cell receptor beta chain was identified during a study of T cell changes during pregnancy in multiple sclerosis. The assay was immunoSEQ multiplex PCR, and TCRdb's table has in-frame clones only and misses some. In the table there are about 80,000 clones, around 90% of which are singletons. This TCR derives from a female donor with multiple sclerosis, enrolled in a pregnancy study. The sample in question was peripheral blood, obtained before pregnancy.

CDR3 in DNA: TGTGCCAGCTCACCACCCATTTCAGGGGGCAATCAGCCCCAGCATTTT. It is translated as CASSPPISGGNQPQHF. The chain joins TRBV18 to TRBJ1-5, with a possible D match to TRBD1 (6 bases). There are 16 residues in the CDR3. In germline, CDR1 is KGHSH, CDR2 LQKENI. V shed 0 bases and J shed 2 bases, with 11 bases lying between them.